This passage covers 22 T cell receptor beta chains from one sample sequenced in a study of vaccination and CD4 T cells after COVID-19. Treatment denoted: approximately 11-day PBMC culture with coronavirus spike peptide pools or control peptides (ViraFEST assay). Which antigens these TCRs recognize remains unknown. The Oncomine TCR Beta short-read assay was applied to DNA of cultured CD4+ T cells. TCRdb called the PCR reads again in MiXCR, with one record for every CDR3 protein. This table holds approximately 12,000 distinct CDR3 sequences, about 40% found once. The specimen sequenced was CD4+ T cells from blood, cultured in vitro. The receptors come from a human donor who had recovered from COVID-19.

This clonotype was seen only a few times. The chain uses TRBV7-8 and TRBJ1-5; tentative D call: TRBD1 (5 bases). V gave up 3 bases and J gave up 9 bases, with 12 bases separating them. CDR3 length: 13 residues. In germline, CDR1 is SGHVS, CDR2 FQNEAQ. This CDR3 reads CASSFGAMGPQHF. The CDR3 DNA reads TGTGCCAGCAGCTTCGGGGCGATGGGGCCCCAGCATTTT.

The rearrangement uses TRBV20-1 and TRBJ1-5; no firm D call. CDR1 DFQATT and CDR2 SNEGSKA come from the germline V gene (reference sequence). The V and J ends lost 4 bases and 4 bases respectively, with 8 bases between them. This CDR3 has 12 residues. The CDR3 region has the DNA TGCAGTGCTACGGAAAGAAATCAGCCCCAGCATTTT. Its protein is CSATERNQPQHF.

This clonotype showed up just a few times. The chain joins TRBV19 to TRBJ1-5; D is ambiguous. V was trimmed by 2 bases and J by 7 bases, leaving 12 bases between them. Germline CDR1 LNHDA, CDR2 SQIVND (reference sequence). This CDR3 region has 14 residues. The CDR3, as DNA: TGTGCCAGTAGTATAACCGGACGCGGGCAGCCCCAGCATTTT. Its translation is CASSITGRGQPQHF.

The rearrangement joins TRBV6-1 to TRBJ2-6; 8 bases match TRBD1. Germline CDR1 and CDR2: MNHNS and SASEGT. This CDR3 spans 14 amino acids. V lost 5 bases to trimming and J lost 7 bases; unmatched junction nucleotides: 4. The CDR3 bases are TGTGCCAGCAGTCGCGACAGGGGTGCCAACGTCCTGACTTTC. Its translation: CASSRDRGANVLTF.

This chain links TRBV6-1 with TRBJ2-7; no reliable D call. Germline V gene sequence: CDR1 MNHNS, CDR2 SASEGT. V dropped 4 bases and J dropped 7 bases, with 17 bases sitting between them. The CDR3 sequence is 14 residues long. The CDR3 loop reads CASSGILGNGEQYF. The CDR3 DNA sequence: TGTGCCAGCAGTGGAATCCTAGGGAATGGGGAGCAGTACTTC.

The rearrangement joins TRBV5-1 to TRBJ1-1, with 9 bases matching TRBD1. Trimming cost V 4 bases and J 3 bases; bases outside gene matches: 7. This CDR3 has 15 amino acids. Germline V gives CDR1 SGHRS, CDR2 YFSETQ. CDR3 protein: CASSDLTGGDTEAFF. CDR3 sequence (DNA): TGCGCCAGCAGCGACCTAACAGGGGGCGACACTGAAGCTTTCTTT. Based on the CDR3 plus reference TRBV5-1 and TRBJ1-1, the full variable domain is KAGVTQTPRYLIKTRGQQVTLSCSPISGHRSVSWYQQTPGQGLQFLFEYFSETQRNKGNFPGRFSGRQFSNSRSEMNVSTLELGDSALYLCASSDLTGGDTEAFFGQGTRLTVV.

This chain joins TRBV7-2 and TRBJ2-7, with D unclear. CDR3 length: 12 residues. Trimming removed 1 base at V and 6 bases at J, with 7 bases between. Germline V gives CDR1 SGHTA, CDR2 FQGNSA. In DNA, the CDR3 is TGTGCCAGCAGCTTAGGGAGTGGCGAGCAGTACTTC. It is translated as CASSLGSGEQYF.

By share of the sample, this clonotype is large (0.1 to 1%). This rearrangement joins TRBV20-1 to TRBJ2-3; 7 positions agree with TRBD2. The V gene's germline CDR1 is DFQATT and CDR2 SNEGSKA (reference sequence). V lost 5 bases, J lost 3 bases, and 11 bases stayed unmatched. The CDR3 length is 15 residues. The CDR3 here is CSALFGAGETDTQYF. CDR3 sequence (DNA): TGCAGTGCTCTTTTTGGGGCGGGGGAGACAGATACGCAGTATTTT.

The CDR3 nucleotides are TGTGCCAGCAGTGATTATTCTAAGACCCAGTACTTC. This encodes CASSDYSKTQYF. This rearrangement joins TRBV2 to TRBJ2-5; no firm D call. CDR3 size: 12 residues. Between the trimmed V and J ends, which lost 3 bases and 6 bases, there was a span of 8 bases. Germline V CDR1 and CDR2: SNHLY, FYNNEI.

The rearrangement uses TRBV18 and TRBJ1-6; D call uncertain. Germline V gene lookup returns CDR1 KGHSH and CDR2 LQKENI. The CDR3 loop spans 15 amino acids. Trimming took 6 bases from V and 5 from J, leaving 14 bases between them. The CDR3 DNA is TGTGCCAGCTCCCTTGGACTGCTCGATAATTCACCCCTCCACTTT. This codes for CASSLGLLDNSPLHF.

The chain carries TRBV5-1 and TRBJ1-2; tentative D call: TRBD1 (5 bases). This CDR3 has 12 amino acids. Germline V gene lookup returns CDR1 SGHRS and CDR2 YFSETQ. Trimming removed 0 bases at V and 8 bases at J, with 8 bases between. This CDR3 is CASSLVGEGYTF. For the CDR3, the DNA is TGCGCCAGCAGCTTGGTAGGGGAAGGCTACACCTTC. The full variable domain, rest sourced from reference TRBV5-1 and TRBJ1-2, is KAGVTQTPRYLIKTRGQQVTLSCSPISGHRSVSWYQQTPGQGLQFLFEYFSETQRNKGNFPGRFSGRQFSNSRSEMNVSTLELGDSALYLCASSLVGEGYTFGSGTRLTVV.

A note on this clonotype: A read error may produce the germline difference seen at one junction end. The V call is TRBV10-1, the J call TRBJ2-5, with D perhaps matching TRBD1 (6 bases). CDR3 length: 15 amino acids. Germline CDR1 is WNHNN and CDR2 is SYGVQD (reference sequence). This CDR3 reads CASSESAGAGEAQYF. The CDR3 nucleotides read TGCGCCAGCAGTGAGTCAGCAGGGGCAGGAGAGGCCCAGTACTTC.

The chain combines TRBV5-1 with TRBJ1-2; D is uncertain. The V gene's germline CDR1 is SGHRS and CDR2 YFSETQ. V lost 6 bases to trimming and J lost 0 bases, with 12 bases between them. There are 14 residues in the CDR3. As DNA, the CDR3 is TGCGCCAGCACGACCAGTCAACCTAACTATGGCTACACCTTC. As protein: CASTTSQPNYGYTF.

The chain links TRBV6-4 to TRBJ1-6; 7 bases line up with TRBD1. CDR3 length equals 13 residues. V shed 8 bases, J shed 8 bases, and the junction held 6 bases outside the gene matches. In germline, CDR1 is MRHNA, CDR2 SNTAGT. CDR3 sequence reads: CASSGTADSPLHF. CDR3 coding DNA: TGTGCCAGCTCCGGGACAGCCGATTCACCCCTCCACTTT.

The CDR3 DNA is TGTGCCAGCAGCTTGGAATCCTACGAGCAGTACTTC. It is translated as CASSLESYEQYF. The chain links TRBV5-4 to TRBJ2-7; D remains ambiguous. The V and J ends lost 0 bases and 1 base respectively, with 2 bases between them. The CDR3 has 12 residues. Germline values: CDR1 SGHNT, CDR2 YYREEE (reference sequence).

The rearrangement uses TRBV28 and TRBJ2-2; D is unclear. CDR3 length equals 14 residues. Germline V gives CDR1 MDHEN, CDR2 SYDVKM. V was clipped by 0 bases and J by 0 bases, with 2 bases between them. The CDR3 nucleotides are TGTGCCAGCAGTTTATGGTCGAACACCGGGGAGCTGTTTTTT. Translation: CASSLWSNTGELFF.

This clonotype was counted between two and nine times. This rearrangement joins TRBV7-2 to TRBJ1-4; the D gene is possibly TRBD1 (5 bases). Germline V gene sequence: CDR1 SGHTA, CDR2 FQGNSA. The CDR3 covers 14 residues. Trimming cost V 6 bases and J 3 bases, with 11 bases left between them. CDR3 sequence (DNA): TGTGCCAGCAGTCCCACGGGACCTAATGAAAAACTGTTTTTT. Encoded protein: CASSPTGPNEKLFF. The variable domain in full, completed from reference TRBV7-2 and TRBJ1-4, reads GAGVSQSPSNKVTEKGKDVELRCDPISGHTALYWYRQSLGQGLEFLIYFQGNSAPDKSGLPSDRFSAERTGGSVSTLTIQRTQQEDSAVYLCASSPTGPNEKLFFGSGTQLSVL.

V is TRBV5-4 and J is TRBJ1-2, with D perhaps TRBD1 (5 bases). The CDR3 has 13 residues. V lost 0 bases and J 2 bases, leaving 5 bases between the germline ends. Per germline, CDR1 SGHNT and CDR2 YYREEE (reference sequence). CDR3 coding DNA: TGTGCCAGCAGCTTGGACAGGAACTATGGCTACACCTTC. This gives the protein CASSLDRNYGYTF.

The chain couples TRBV5-8 to TRBJ1-5, with D possibly matching TRBD1 (6 bases). Looked up from germline, CDR1 is SGHTS and CDR2 is YDEGEE. Trimming shortened V by 0 bases and J by 6 bases, and 13 bases separated the two germline ends. The length of the CDR3 is 15 residues. The CDR3 protein is CASSLGYRAGQPQHF. The CDR3 DNA is TGTGCCAGCAGCTTGGGTTACAGGGCGGGTCAGCCCCAGCATTTT.

This rearrangement joins TRBV5-1 to TRBJ1-1; weak D call: TRBD1 (5 bases). There are 13 residues in the CDR3. In germline, CDR1 is SGHRS, CDR2 YFSETQ. V shed 4 bases and J shed 1 base, with 8 bases lying between them. CDR3 nucleotide sequence: TGCGCCAGCAGCCAGGACACGAACACTGAAGCTTTCTTT. Protein sequence: CASSQDTNTEAFF.

A few counts support this clonotype. The rearrangement joins TRBV7-2 to TRBJ1-5; 7 bases are shared with TRBD1. The CDR3 runs to 15 residues. Germline loops: CDR1 SGHTA, CDR2 FQGNSA. The trim removed 2 bases at V and 6 bases at J, leaving 7 bases unmatched. CDR3 residues: CASSLRLTGIQPQHF. In DNA form, the CDR3 reads TGTGCCAGCAGCTTAAGGCTGACAGGGATTCAGCCCCAGCATTTT.

The chain has TRBV20-1 and TRBJ2-7; 9 bases are shared with TRBD1. After removal of 0 bases from V and 3 bases from J, the junction contained 3 bases not matched to a gene. Germline CDR1 is DFQATT and CDR2 is SNEGSKA (reference sequence). This CDR3 has 14 amino acids. DNA of the CDR3: TGCAGTGCTAGAGATGGGGGACAGGGCTACGAGCAGTACTTC. This gives the protein CSARDGGQGYEQYF.